One and the same sample provided the 14 T cell receptor beta chains below, sequenced in a study of CD8+ T cells in alopecia areata. It was cDNA, reverse transcribed from extracted RNA, that served as the sequencing template. Only in-frame clones appear in the TCRdb table, and some are missing; sequencing was by immunoSEQ multiplex PCR. The sample shows roughly 130,000 clones, roughly 58% of them seen only once. Specimen: CD4+ T cells sorted from blood, collected at week 0. These receptors came from a human donor with alopecia areata.

This clone was seen a few times. The genes are TRBV6-5 and TRBJ2-3; possible D gene TRBD2, 5 bases. V lost 5 bases and J 11 bases, leaving 14 bases between the germline ends. Germline CDR1 reads MNHEY; CDR2 reads SVGAGI. The CDR3 is 12 residues long. Here the CDR3 DNA reads TGTGCCAGCAGTGGAATTAGCGAAAAGCAGTATTTT. Translation gives CASSGISEKQYF.

This clone was detected a few times. Other DNA sequences of this sample code for an identical CDR3. The chain employs TRBV7-9 and TRBJ1-1; no clear D gene. V shed 1 base and J shed 2 bases, with 5 bases lying between them. Germline V lookup: CDR1 SEHNR, CDR2 FQNEAQ (reference sequence). This CDR3 is built from 13 residues. DNA of the CDR3: TGTGCCAGCAGCTTAGAAGCCAACACTGAAGCTTTCTTT. It codes for CASSLEANTEAFF.

The table lists this clone with a few counts. The chain uses TRBV7-2 and TRBJ2-7, with 9 bases lining up with TRBD1. Germline trimming cut 2 bases from V and 5 bases from J; bases unmatched to any gene: 10. The germline V gene has CDR1 SGHTA and CDR2 FQGNSA. The CDR3 covers 16 residues. The CDR3 protein is CASSLPHTGGIDEQYF. The CDR3 coding sequence is TGTGCCAGCAGCTTACCCCACACAGGGGGCATCGACGAGCAGTACTTC.

The DNA for the CDR3 is TGTGCCAGCTCACCCCAGGGCTCACATGAGCAGTTCTTC. Translating it yields CASSPQGSHEQFF. This rearrangement joins TRBV18 to TRBJ2-1; TRBD1 is a possible D gene (5 bases). This CDR3 region has 13 residues. Trimming stripped 3 bases from V and 8 bases from J, with 11 bases between. CDR1 is KGHSH and CDR2 is LQKENI in the germline V gene.

The chain combines TRBV15 with TRBJ2-3; weak D call: TRBD2 (6 bases). V was clipped by 0 bases and J by 0 bases, with 10 bases between them. CDR3 length: 16 residues. CDR1 LNHNV and CDR2 YYDKDF come from the germline V gene (reference sequence). Here the CDR3 reads CATSRDRGTSTDTQYF. CDR3 coding DNA: TGTGCCACCAGCAGAGATCGGGGGACTAGCACAGATACGCAGTATTTT.

CDR3 residues: CASTRRSSLSTDTQYF. The CDR3 DNA reads as TGTGCCAGCACCCGACGATCCTCACTTAGCACAGATACGCAGTATTTT. The chain combines TRBV2 with TRBJ2-3; no definite D call. There are 16 residues in the CDR3. Germline CDR1 SNHLY, CDR2 FYNNEI. V gave up 7 bases and J gave up 0 bases, with 17 bases separating them.

This clone occurred a few times. The chain couples TRBV7-2 to TRBJ2-7; D might be TRBD1 (6 bases). Trimming took off 3 bases at V and 5 bases at J, with 11 bases between the two ends. The CDR3 totals 13 residues. Per the germline V gene, CDR1 is SGHTA and CDR2 is FQGNSA. Written as DNA, the CDR3 is TGTGCCAGCAGCTTTGGTCAGGGGAACGAGCAGTACTTC. This gives the protein CASSFGQGNEQYF.

CDR3: CASSRGPDQPQHF. Here the CDR3 DNA reads TGTGCCAGCTCACGGGGGCCTGATCAGCCCCAGCATTTT. The chain carries TRBV18 and TRBJ1-5; the D gene is possibly TRBD1 (6 bases). The CDR3 runs 13 residues. The V gene lost 4 bases and the J gene lost 5 bases, with 9 bases spanning the gap. Germline lookup yields CDR1 KGHSH and CDR2 LQKENI. The variable domain in full, completed from reference TRBV18 and TRBJ1-5, reads NAGVMQNPRHLVRRRGQEARLRCSPMKGHSHVYWYRQLPEEGLKFMVYLQKENIIDESGMPKERFSAEFPKEGPSILRIQQVVRGDSAAYFCASSRGPDQPQHFGDGTRLSIL.

J is TRBJ2-4 and V is TRBV5-1; D gene unclear. Germline V gene lookup returns CDR1 SGHRS and CDR2 YFSETQ. Deletions cut 2 bases from V and 7 bases from J, with 22 bases between. This CDR3 has 17 amino acids. The CDR3 protein is CASSFRAPQLPPNIQYF. The CDR3 nucleotides read TGCGCCAGCAGCTTCCGGGCCCCTCAACTGCCTCCGAACATTCAGTACTTC. Drawing the rest from reference TRBV5-1 and TRBJ2-4, the complete variable domain is KAGVTQTPRYLIKTRGQQVTLSCSPISGHRSVSWYQQTPGQGLQFLFEYFSETQRNKGNFPGRFSGRQFSNSRSEMNVSTLELGDSALYLCASSFRAPQLPPNIQYFGAGTRLSVL.

The chain joins TRBV29-1 to TRBJ2-5; 8 bases agree with TRBD1. Germline CDR1 and CDR2: SQVTM and ANQGSEA. The CDR3 is 12 residues long. Trimming took 6 bases from V and 5 from J; bases not matched to a gene: 5. CDR3 DNA: TGCAGCGTCGTCAGGGGGCGTGAGACCCAGTACTTC. The encoded protein is CSVVRGRETQYF.

This chain joins TRBV4-1 and TRBJ1-2; the D gene is possibly TRBD1 (5 bases). The CDR3 loop spans 16 amino acids. The germline gives CDR1 MGHRA, CDR2 YSYEKL. V was pared by 1 base and J by 4 bases, with 16 bases between. CDR3 sequence: CASSQGQGGIFYGYTF. The CDR3 DNA reads as TGCGCCAGCAGCCAAGGGCAGGGCGGAATTTTCTATGGCTACACCTTC.

This clone was seen more than once but under ten times. V is TRBV4-1 and J is TRBJ1-5; D is unclear. The germline V gene encodes CDR1 MGHRA and CDR2 YSYEKL. CDR3 length equals 14 residues. V lost 0 bases and J lost 6, with 9 bases in between. The CDR3 bases are TGCGCCAGCAGCCAAGATTTCTTTGGTCAGCCCCAGCATTTT. It translates to CASSQDFFGQPQHF.

The V and J genes are TRBV18 and TRBJ2-5; 12 bases map to TRBD2. Germline CDR1 reads KGHSH; CDR2 reads LQKENI. This CDR3 is built from 15 residues. Trimming removed 4 bases from V and 1 base from J; junction bases left unmatched: 1. CDR3 bases: TGTGCCAGCTCACTACTAGCGGGAGGCCAAGAGACCCAGTACTTC. Encoded protein: CASSLLAGGQETQYF.

This clone has a handful of counts. The chain recombines TRBV5-1 with TRBJ1-6; TRBD1 matches at 8 bases. Germline V gene lookup returns CDR1 SGHRS and CDR2 YFSETQ. V was clipped by 3 bases and J by 8 bases; unmatched bases: 7. The CDR3 totals 15 residues. As DNA, the CDR3 is TGCGCCAGCAGCTCCGGACAGGGATCTTATTCACCCCTCCACTTT. Amino acids: CASSSGQGSYSPLHF.